This is a list of T cell receptor beta chains from one sample in a study of T-cell memory formation after mild COVID-19. TCRdb redid the calling of the 5' RACE reads with MiXCR, one entry per CDR3 protein. The sample shows about 240,000 distinct CDR3 sequences, over 9% of them seen only once. The sequenced sample consisted of PBMCs or a T cell subset sorted from them (not recorded which). The source of these receptors is a man aged 18 to 30 who had mild COVID-19 (a few samples of this study predate the infection). Cell type and time point are not known. Each CDR3 is given with its conserved first and last residue. D genes are given only for firm matches. Clone size is not always given. Where it is, it says once, few, many or a class for expanded clones.

>TRBV4-2|few|14|TRBD2|TRBJ2-1
CASSQDPGRDEQFF
TGTGCCAGCAGCCAAGATCCAGGGAGGGATGAGCAGTTCTTC
>TRBV6-2/TRBV6-3|.|18|TRBD1|TRBJ1-1
CASSYPLSYASTGEEAFF
TGTGCCAGCAGTTACCCACTCTCATATGCCTCTACAGGGGAAGAAGCTTTCTTT
>TRBV6-2/TRBV6-3|.|15|TRBD2|TRBJ2-2
CASNALAGVTGELFF
TGTGCCAGCAACGCACTAGCGGGGGTCACCGGGGAGCTGTTTTTT
>TRBV3-1|few|14|.|TRBJ1-3
CASSQWGPGNTIYF
TGTGCCAGCAGCCAATGGGGGCCTGGAAACACCATATATTTT
>TRBV6-1|.|17|.|TRBJ2-3
CASTRKELPISTDTQYF
TGTGCCAGCACCCGGAAGGAGCTGCCCATTAGCACAGATACGCAGTATTTT
>TRBV4-3|.|16|TRBD2|TRBJ2-3
CASSAPREASTDTQYF
TGCGCCAGCAGCGCCCCTCGGGAGGCCAGCACAGATACGCAGTATTTT
>TRBV7-6|many|14|TRBD1|TRBJ2-3
CASSPVRGTDTQYF
TGTGCCAGCAGCCCCGTCAGGGGGACAGATACGCAGTATTTT
>TRBV7-2|many|17|.|TRBJ2-5
CASSPRGGGGYQETQYF
TGTGCCAGCAGCCCGCGCGGGGGAGGGGGGTACCAAGAGACCCAGTACTTC
>TRBV5-1|.|13|TRBD1|TRBJ1-2
CASSKDRIYGYTF
TGCGCCAGCAGCAAGGACAGGATCTATGGCTACACCTTC
>TRBV29-1|few|13|TRBD1|TRBJ1-5
CSVEQGINQPQHF
TGCAGTGTCGAACAGGGGATCAATCAGCCCCAGCATTTT
>TRBV20-1|.|14|.|TRBJ1-5
CSASSGVSNQPQHF
TGCAGTGCTAGTTCTGGTGTTAGCAATCAGCCCCAGCATTTT
>TRBV7-6|many|15|.|TRBJ2-2
CASSLGQGGTGELFF
TGCGCCAGCAGCTTGGGCCAGGGAGGTACCGGGGAGCTGTTTTTT
>TRBV4-1|.|15|TRBD2|TRBJ2-5
CASSRYTSVAETQYF
TGCGCCAGCAGCCGATATACTAGCGTGGCAGAGACCCAGTACTTC
>TRBV7-2|.|13|.|TRBJ2-3
CASSLRGIDTQYF
TGTGCCAGCAGCTTACGCGGGATAGATACGCAGTATTTT
>TRBV20-1|few|13|TRBD1|TRBJ1-4
CSARPGRGKKLFF
TGCAGTGCTAGACCTGGCAGGGGGAAAAAACTGTTTTTT
>TRBV3-1|.|11|.|TRBJ2-7
CASSQGPVEYF
TGTGCCAGCAGCCAAGGTCCGGTAGAGTACTTC
>TRBV14|few|15|.|TRBJ2-1
CASSLLGRSFNEQFF
TGTGCCAGCAGCCTCCTCGGCAGGAGCTTCAATGAGCAGTTCTTC
>TRBV20-1|.|14|.|TRBJ1-1
CSARIQGMNTEAFF
TGCAGTGCTAGAATCCAGGGCATGAACACTGAAGCTTTCTTT
>TRBV7-2|.|16|TRBD1|TRBJ2-3
CASSFIGTGSTDTQYF
TGTGCCAGCAGCTTCATCGGGACAGGTAGCACAGATACGCAGTATTTT
>TRBV6-5|few|15|.|TRBJ1-1
CASSNVRTGSPEAFF
TGTGCCAGCAGTAACGTCCGGACGGGAAGCCCTGAAGCTTTCTTT
>TRBV15|few|13|.|TRBJ2-7
CATSRDPTHEQYF
TGTGCCACCAGCAGAGATCCGACGCACGAGCAGTACTTC
>TRBV5-5|few|13|.|TRBJ2-1
CASSLSSLNEQFF
TGTGCCAGCAGCTTGTCCAGCCTCAATGAGCAGTTCTTC
>TRBV4-1|few|18|.|TRBJ2-7
CASSQTSPTTAGSYEQYF
TGCGCCAGCAGCCAAACGAGCCCAACCACCGCAGGGTCCTACGAGCAGTACTTC
>TRBV6-5|few|15|.|TRBJ1-2
CASSSPGEGSYGYTF
TGTGCCAGCAGTTCCCCTGGGGAGGGGAGCTATGGCTACACCTTC
>TRBV5-1|.|16|.|TRBJ2-3
CASSFLTTTSTDTQYF
TGCGCCAGCAGCTTCCTCACGACTACTAGCACAGATACGCAGTATTTT
>TRBV7-9|.|14|.|TRBJ2-5
CASSFRSAQETQYF
TGTGCCAGCAGCTTTCGAAGTGCCCAAGAGACCCAGTACTTC
>TRBV7-3|.|17|TRBD2|TRBJ2-1
CASSLIGSGGSYNEQFF
TGTGCCAGCAGCTTAATAGGTAGCGGGGGATCCTACAATGAGCAGTTCTTC
>TRBV5-1|few|15|.|TRBJ2-7
CASRPWGRNSYEQYF
TGCGCCAGCCGACCATGGGGACGGAACTCCTACGAGCAGTACTTC
>TRBV7-2|few|15|TRBD2|TRBJ2-5
CASKTSGGAVETQYF
TGTGCCAGCAAGACTAGCGGGGGGGCTGTAGAGACCCAGTACTTC
>TRBV7-3|many|14|.|TRBJ1-5
CASSHIIQDQPQHF
TGTGCCAGCAGCCATATAATCCAGGATCAGCCCCAGCATTTT
>TRBV4-1|.|19|.|TRBJ1-4
CASSQDSTVMLAIGEKLFF
TGCGCCAGCAGCCAAGATTCGACGGTTATGTTGGCCATAGGTGAAAAACTGTTTTTT
>TRBV7-3|many|14|TRBD1|TRBJ2-1
CASRTGTGNNEQFF
TGTGCCAGCAGAACCGGGACAGGGAACAATGAGCAGTTCTTC
>TRBV12-3/TRBV12-4|many|12|.|TRBJ1-1
CASSLMNTEAFF
TGTGCCAGCAGTTTGATGAACACTGAAGCTTTCTTT
>TRBV5-1|.|12|.|TRBJ1-1
CASRAGSTEAFF
TGCGCCAGCAGGGCCGGTTCCACTGAAGCTTTCTTT
>TRBV20-1|.|14|.|TRBJ2-7
CRARGQDTSYEQYF
TGCAGAGCTAGGGGCCAGGACACCTCCTACGAGCAGTACTTC
>TRBV7-2|.|13|.|TRBJ2-7
CASSPYATYEQYF
TGTGCCAGCAGCCCATACGCTACCTACGAGCAGTACTTC
>TRBV10-3|many|15|.|TRBJ1-2
CAISDQTETNYGYTF
TGTGCCATCAGTGACCAGACAGAGACGAACTATGGCTACACCTTC
>TRBV2|.|15|TRBD2|TRBJ2-1
CASSATAGVYNEQFF
TGTGCCAGCAGTGCCACAGCGGGGGTATACAATGAGCAGTTCTTC
>TRBV2|few|16|.|TRBJ2-3
CASGEQGPLFTDTQYF
TGTGCCAGCGGGGAACAGGGCCCGCTCTTCACAGATACGCAGTATTTT
>TRBV28|few|14|.|TRBJ2-3
CASSSYDSTDTQYF
TGTGCCAGCAGTTCCTACGATAGCACAGATACGCAGTATTTT
>TRBV6-2/TRBV6-3|.|14|.|TRBJ2-5
CASSYREYQETQYF
TGTGCCAGCAGTTACAGGGAGTACCAAGAGACCCAGTACTTC
>TRBV29-1|few|15|.|TRBJ2-1
CSVEDPWRGDNEQFF
TGCAGCGTTGAAGATCCATGGCGAGGGGACAATGAGCAGTTCTTC
>TRBV5-1|.|19|.|TRBJ2-7
CASSLSGLRVGPGKSEQYF
TGCGCCAGCAGCTTGTCCGGCCTACGAGTGGGCCCGGGAAAGAGCGAGCAGTACTTC
>TRBV6-6|.|16|TRBD1|TRBJ1-2
CASSYNSAGGNYGYTF
TGTGCCAGCAGTTACAATTCGGCAGGGGGCAACTATGGCTACACCTTC
>TRBV5-1|.|13|.|TRBJ1-4
CASSHPEQDKLFF
TGCGCCAGCAGCCATCCAGAACAGGACAAACTGTTTTTT
>TRBV5-1|.|14|.|TRBJ1-3
CASSLTGSGNTIYF
TGCGCCAGCAGCTTAACAGGCTCTGGAAACACCATATATTTT
>TRBV6-2/TRBV6-3|few|12|.|TRBJ2-3
CASSAVGDTQYF
TGTGCCAGCAGCGCGGTGGGAGATACGCAGTATTTT
>TRBV30|few|17|TRBD1|TRBJ1-2
CAWSQDRGDVPNYGYTF
TGTGCCTGGAGCCAAGACAGGGGAGACGTCCCTAACTATGGCTACACCTTC
>TRBV5-5|few|15|.|TRBJ1-5
CASSAGVISNQPQHF
TGTGCCAGCAGCGCGGGAGTTATTAGCAATCAGCCCCAGCATTTT
>TRBV14|.|15|.|TRBJ2-1
CASSQDLRGGLGQFF
TGTGCCAGCAGCCAAGATCTCCGAGGGGGGTTAGGGCAGTTCTTC